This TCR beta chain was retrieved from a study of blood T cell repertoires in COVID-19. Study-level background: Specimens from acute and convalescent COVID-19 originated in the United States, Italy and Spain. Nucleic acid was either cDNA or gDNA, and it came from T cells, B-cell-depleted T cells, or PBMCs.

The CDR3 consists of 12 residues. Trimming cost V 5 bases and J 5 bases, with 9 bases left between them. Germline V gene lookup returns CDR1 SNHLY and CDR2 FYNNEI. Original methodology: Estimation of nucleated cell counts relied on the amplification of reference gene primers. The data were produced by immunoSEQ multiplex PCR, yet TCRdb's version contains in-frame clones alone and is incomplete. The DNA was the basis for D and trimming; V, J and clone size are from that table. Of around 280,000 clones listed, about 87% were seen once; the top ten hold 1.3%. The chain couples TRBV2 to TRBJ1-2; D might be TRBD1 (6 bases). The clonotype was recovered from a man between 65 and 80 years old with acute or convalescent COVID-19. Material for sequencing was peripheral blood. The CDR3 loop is CASSPQGYGYTF. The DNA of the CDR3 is TGTGCCAGCAGTCCACAGGGTTATGGCTACACCTTC.